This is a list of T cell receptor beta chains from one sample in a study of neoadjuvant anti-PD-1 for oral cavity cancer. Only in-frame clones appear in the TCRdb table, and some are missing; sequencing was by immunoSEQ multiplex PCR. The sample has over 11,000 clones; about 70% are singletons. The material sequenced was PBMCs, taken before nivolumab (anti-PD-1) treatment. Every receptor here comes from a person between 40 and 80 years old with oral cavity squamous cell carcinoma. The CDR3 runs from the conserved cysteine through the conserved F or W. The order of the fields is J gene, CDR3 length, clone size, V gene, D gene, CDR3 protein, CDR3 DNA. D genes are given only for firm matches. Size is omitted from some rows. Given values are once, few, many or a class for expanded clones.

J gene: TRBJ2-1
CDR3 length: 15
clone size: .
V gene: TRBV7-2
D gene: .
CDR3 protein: CASSLGTMITNEQFF
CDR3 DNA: TGTGCCAGCAGCTTAGGGACAATGATAACCAATGAGCAGTTCTTC

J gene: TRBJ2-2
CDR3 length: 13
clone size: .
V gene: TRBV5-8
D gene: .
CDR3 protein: CASSPGTGRELFF
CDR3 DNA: TGTGCCAGCAGCCCTGGCACAGGAAGGGAGCTGTTTTTT

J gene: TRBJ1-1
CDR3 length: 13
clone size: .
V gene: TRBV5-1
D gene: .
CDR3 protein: CASRPTENTEAFF
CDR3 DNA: TGCGCCAGCAGGCCGACAGAGAACACTGAAGCTTTCTTT

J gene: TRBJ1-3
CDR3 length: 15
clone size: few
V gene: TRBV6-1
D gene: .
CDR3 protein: CASSEVGTSGDTIYF
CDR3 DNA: TGTGCCAGCAGTGAAGTAGGGACATCGGGGGACACCATATATTTT

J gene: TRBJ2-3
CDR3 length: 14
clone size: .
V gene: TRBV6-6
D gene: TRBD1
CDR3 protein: CASSYNRGTDTQYF
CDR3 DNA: TGTGCCAGCAGTTACAACAGGGGGACAGATACGCAGTATTTT

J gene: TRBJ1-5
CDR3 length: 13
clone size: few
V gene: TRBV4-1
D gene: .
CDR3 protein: CASSQVSGEPQHF
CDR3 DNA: TGCGCCAGCAGCCAAGTTTCCGGGGAGCCCCAGCATTTT

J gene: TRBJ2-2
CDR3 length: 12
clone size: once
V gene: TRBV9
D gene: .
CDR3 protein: CASSVTTGELFF
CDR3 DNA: TGTGCCAGCAGCGTAACCACCGGGGAGCTGTTTTTT

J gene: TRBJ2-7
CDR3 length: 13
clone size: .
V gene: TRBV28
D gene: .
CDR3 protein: CASSTSGRYEQYF
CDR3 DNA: TGTGCCAGCAGTACTAGTGGGCGGTACGAGCAGTACTTC

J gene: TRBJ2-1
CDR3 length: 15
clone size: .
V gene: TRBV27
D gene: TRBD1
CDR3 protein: CASSLGQGWGNEQFF
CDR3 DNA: TGTGCCAGCAGTTTGGGACAGGGATGGGGCAATGAGCAGTTCTTC

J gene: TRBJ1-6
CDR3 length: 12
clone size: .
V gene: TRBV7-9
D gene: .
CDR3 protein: CASSLVGEPLHF
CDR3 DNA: TGTGCCAGCAGCTTAGTGGGAGAACCCCTCCACTTT

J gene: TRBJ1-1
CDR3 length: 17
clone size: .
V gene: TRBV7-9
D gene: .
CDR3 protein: CASTSGWDKLLNTEAFF
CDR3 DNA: TGTGCCAGCACCTCGGGGTGGGACAAACTCTTGAACACTGAAGCTTTCTTT

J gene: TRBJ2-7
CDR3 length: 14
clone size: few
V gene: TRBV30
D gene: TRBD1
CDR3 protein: CAWARDSRFSEQYF
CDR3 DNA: TGTGCCTGGGCCCGGGACAGCAGATTCTCCGAGCAGTACTTC

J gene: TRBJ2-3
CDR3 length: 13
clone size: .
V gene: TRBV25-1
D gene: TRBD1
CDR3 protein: CASSKTGTDTQYF
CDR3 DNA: TGTGCCAGCAGTAAGACAGGGACAGATACGCAGTATTTT

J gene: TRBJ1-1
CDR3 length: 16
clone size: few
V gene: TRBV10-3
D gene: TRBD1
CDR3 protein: CAISESGDRANTEAFF
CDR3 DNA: TGTGCCATCAGTGAGTCAGGGGACAGGGCGAACACTGAAGCTTTCTTT

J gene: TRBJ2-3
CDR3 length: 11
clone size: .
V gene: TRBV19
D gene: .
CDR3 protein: CASSIDDTQYF
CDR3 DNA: TGTGCCAGTAGTATAGATGATACGCAGTATTTT

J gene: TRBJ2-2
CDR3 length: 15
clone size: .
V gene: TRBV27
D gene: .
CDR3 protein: CASSLWSYSTGELFF
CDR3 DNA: TGTGCCAGCAGTTTATGGAGTTATAGCACCGGGGAGCTGTTTTTT

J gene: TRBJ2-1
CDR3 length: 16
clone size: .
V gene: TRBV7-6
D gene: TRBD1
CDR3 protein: CASSRRTGGLQDEQFF
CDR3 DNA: TGTGCCAGCAGCCGACGGACAGGGGGGCTTCAAGATGAGCAGTTCTTC

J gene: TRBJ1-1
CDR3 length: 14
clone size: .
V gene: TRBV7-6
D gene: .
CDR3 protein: CASSASTGNTEAFF
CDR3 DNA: TGTGCCAGCAGCGCGTCGACAGGGAACACTGAAGCTTTCTTT

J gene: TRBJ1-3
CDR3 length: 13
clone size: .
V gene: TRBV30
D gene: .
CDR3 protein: CAWTQGGRHTIYF
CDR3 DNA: TGTGCCTGGACCCAGGGTGGTAGGCACACCATATATTTT

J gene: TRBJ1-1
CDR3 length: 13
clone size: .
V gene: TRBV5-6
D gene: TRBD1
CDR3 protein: CASSSRGQAEAFF
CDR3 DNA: TGTGCCAGCAGCTCTAGGGGACAGGCTGAAGCTTTCTTT

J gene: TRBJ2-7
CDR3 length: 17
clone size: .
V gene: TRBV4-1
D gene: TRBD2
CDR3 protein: CASSRSQSGLAIYEQYF
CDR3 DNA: TGCGCCAGCAGCCGATCCCAATCCGGACTAGCGATTTACGAGCAGTACTTC

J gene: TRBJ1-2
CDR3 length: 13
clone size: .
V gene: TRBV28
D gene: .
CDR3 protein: CASSLRVDYGYTF
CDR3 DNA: TGTGCCAGCAGTTTGAGGGTGGACTATGGCTACACCTTC

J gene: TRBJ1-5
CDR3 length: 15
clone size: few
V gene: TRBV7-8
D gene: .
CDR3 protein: CASSLGWAGNQPQHF
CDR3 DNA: TGTGCCAGCAGCTTAGGATGGGCAGGTAATCAGCCCCAGCATTTT

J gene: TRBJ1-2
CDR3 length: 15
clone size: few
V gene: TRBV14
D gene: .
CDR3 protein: CASSQDSREPYGYTF
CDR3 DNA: TGTGCCAGCAGCCAAGATTCGAGGGAACCCTATGGCTACACCTTC

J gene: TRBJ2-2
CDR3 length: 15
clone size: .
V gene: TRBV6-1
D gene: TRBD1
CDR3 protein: CASTPGTANTGELFF
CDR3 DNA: TGTGCCAGCACCCCCGGGACAGCGAACACCGGGGAGCTGTTTTTT

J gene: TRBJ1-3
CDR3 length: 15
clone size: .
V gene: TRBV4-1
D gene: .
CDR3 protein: CASSPTLGSGNTIYF
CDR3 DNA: TGCGCCAGCAGCCCCACCCTGGGATCTGGAAACACCATATATTTT

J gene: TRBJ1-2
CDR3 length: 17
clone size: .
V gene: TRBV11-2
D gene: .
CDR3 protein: CASTRLRGRTDEYGYTF
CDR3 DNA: TGTGCCAGCACCCGATTACGGGGCCGAACAGACGAATATGGCTACACCTTC

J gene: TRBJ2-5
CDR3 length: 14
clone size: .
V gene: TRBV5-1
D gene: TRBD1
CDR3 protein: CASSSGQGVETQYF
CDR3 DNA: TGCGCCAGCAGCTCAGGACAGGGGGTTGAGACCCAGTACTTC

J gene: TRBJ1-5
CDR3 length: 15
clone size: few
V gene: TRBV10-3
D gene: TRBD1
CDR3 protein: CAIRGGQGNNQPQHF
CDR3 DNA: TGTGCCATCAGGGGGGGACAGGGTAACAATCAGCCCCAGCATTTT

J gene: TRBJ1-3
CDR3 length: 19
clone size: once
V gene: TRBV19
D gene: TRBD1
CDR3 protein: CASSARPGQFILSGNTIYF
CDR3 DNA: TGTGCCAGTAGTGCCCGCCCGGGACAGTTCATCCTCTCTGGAAACACCATATATTTT

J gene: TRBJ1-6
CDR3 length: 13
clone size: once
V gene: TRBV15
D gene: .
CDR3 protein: CATSRNWGSPLHF
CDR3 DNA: TGTGCCACCAGCAGGAACTGGGGTTCACCCCTCCACTTT

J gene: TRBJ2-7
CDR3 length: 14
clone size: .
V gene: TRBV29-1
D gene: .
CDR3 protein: CSVMGGGTGFEQYF
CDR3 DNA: TGCAGCGTTATGGGCGGGGGGACAGGGTTCGAGCAGTACTTC

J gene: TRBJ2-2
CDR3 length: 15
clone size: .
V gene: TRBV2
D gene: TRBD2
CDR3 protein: CASRILAGRSGELFF
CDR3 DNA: TGTGCCAGCAGGATACTAGCGGGAAGGTCCGGGGAGCTGTTTTTT

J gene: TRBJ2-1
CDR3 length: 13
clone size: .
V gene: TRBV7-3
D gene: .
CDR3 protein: CASSLGGFDEQFF
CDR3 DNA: TGTGCCAGCAGCTTAGGGGGATTCGATGAGCAGTTCTTC

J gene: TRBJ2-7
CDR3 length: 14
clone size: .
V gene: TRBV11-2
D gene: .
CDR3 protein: CASGRGQGGYEQYF
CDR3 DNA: TGTGCCAGCGGTAGAGGGCAGGGGGGCTACGAGCAGTACTTC

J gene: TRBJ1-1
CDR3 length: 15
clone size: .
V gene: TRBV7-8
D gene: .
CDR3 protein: CASSWGRTPNTEAFF
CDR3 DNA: TGTGCCAGCAGTTGGGGGAGGACGCCGAACACTGAAGCTTTCTTT

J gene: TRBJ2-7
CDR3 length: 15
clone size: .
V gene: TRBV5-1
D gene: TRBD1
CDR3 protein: CASSQIDRGHYEQYF
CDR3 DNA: TGCGCCAGCAGCCAGATCGACAGGGGGCACTACGAGCAGTACTTC

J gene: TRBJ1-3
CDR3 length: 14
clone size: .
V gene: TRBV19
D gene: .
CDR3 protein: CASSSWGDGNTIYF
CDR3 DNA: TGTGCCAGTAGTTCGTGGGGAGATGGAAACACCATATATTTT

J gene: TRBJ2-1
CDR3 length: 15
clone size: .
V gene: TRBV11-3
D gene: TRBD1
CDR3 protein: CASSFRDSSYNEQFF
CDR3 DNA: TGTGCCAGCAGCTTTCGGGACAGCTCCTACAATGAGCAGTTCTTC

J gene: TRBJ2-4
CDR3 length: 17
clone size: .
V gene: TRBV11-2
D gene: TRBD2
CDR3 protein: CASSLDQAGGHKNIQYF
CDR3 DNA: TGTGCCAGCAGCTTAGATCAAGCGGGAGGGCACAAAAACATTCAGTACTTC

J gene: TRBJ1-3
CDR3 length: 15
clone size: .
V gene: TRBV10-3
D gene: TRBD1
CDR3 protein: CAISDSTGFGNTIYF
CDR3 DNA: TGTGCCATCAGTGATTCGACAGGGTTTGGAAACACCATATATTTT

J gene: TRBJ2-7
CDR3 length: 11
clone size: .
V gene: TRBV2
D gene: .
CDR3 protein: CASSVHYEQYF
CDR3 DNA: TGTGCCAGCAGTGTCCATTACGAGCAGTACTTC

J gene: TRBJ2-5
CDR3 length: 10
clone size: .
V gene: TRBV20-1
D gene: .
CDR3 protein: CSARGEVPYF
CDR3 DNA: TGCAGTGCTAGAGGAGAGGTTCCCTACTTC